These 27 T cell receptor beta chains were sequenced from one sample in a study of human T cells and chemical hapten exposure listed by TCRdb under 2021. The time point label, as the study defines it: patch test 2, 6 weeks after DPC sensitization. The treatment or condition label here, explained by the study, means: therapeutic diphenylcyclopropenone sensitization with weekly scalp DPC. The library was made by RACE. Sequencing was carried out with a NextSeq 500. Clones were called with MiXCR by TCRdb after fastp trimmed the public reads at Q25, and only in-frame beta chains were retained. Merged by CDR3 protein, the rows form single entries marked with the most common genes and DNA. This sample lists just over 40,000 distinct CDR3 sequences; over 3% were detected once. Clones ranked in the top ten supply about 6.9% of the sample. The source material was whole blood, sampled in connection with sensitization to the hapten diphenylcyclopropenone (DPC). Receptors originate from a man between 35 and 55 years old with alopecia areata. Some clones in this sample may be carry-over from other donors' samples.

This clonotype was seen at least ten times. This chain joins TRBV7-9 and TRBJ1-2; D unclear. The CDR3 totals 13 residues. V lost 5 bases and J lost 7, with 14 bases in between. Looked up from germline, CDR1 is SEHNR and CDR2 is FQNEAQ (reference sequence). The CDR3 coding sequence is TGTGCCAGCAGCCCCAGTGGGCCAGGTGGCTACACCTTC. Residues: CASSPSGPGGYTF.

This clonotype was detected a few times. This chain uses TRBV6-1 with TRBJ2-1; tentatively, D is TRBD2 (5 bases). The CDR3 contains 15 residues. V was shortened by 1 base and J by 11 bases, with 18 bases between the two germline ends. CDR1 is MNHNS and CDR2 is SASEGT in the germline V gene. DNA for the CDR3: TGTGCCAGCAGTGAAGACACTTCGGGGAGTGGTAAGCAGTTCTTC. Its protein is CASSEDTSGSGKQFF.

A few counts support this clonotype. This rearrangement joins TRBV20-1 to TRBJ2-7; 10 bases line up with TRBD1. Germline-derived CDR1 and CDR2 are DFQATT and SNEGSKA (reference sequence). With V trimmed by 1 base and J by 5 bases, 8 bases remained unmatched. This CDR3 contains 15 residues. CDR3 in amino acids: CSARGPMDRGDEQYF. CDR3 nucleotides: TGCAGTGCTAGAGGGCCTATGGACAGGGGGGACGAGCAGTACTTC.

In its sample, this clonotype was seen a few times. The chain uses TRBV20-1 and TRBJ2-1; 8 bases line up with TRBD2. Germline-derived CDR1 and CDR2 are DFQATT and SNEGSKA (reference sequence). V lost 1 base, J lost 0 bases, and 2 bases stayed unmatched. The CDR3 consists of 15 residues. The CDR3 sequence is CSARGGTSSYNEQFF. DNA for the CDR3: TGCAGTGCTAGAGGTGGGACTAGCTCCTACAATGAGCAGTTCTTC.

This clonotype was detected ten times or more. This sequence joins TRBV25-1 and TRBJ2-3; D gene ambiguous. Per the germline V gene, CDR1 is MGHDK and CDR2 is SYGVNS. This CDR3 is built from 13 residues. V was pared by 9 bases and J by 2 bases, with 12 bases between. CDR3 region: CARGSRHTDTQYF. CDR3 coding DNA: TGTGCCAGGGGCTCCCGTCACACAGATACGCAGTATTTT.

This clonotype was counted many times. The chain has TRBV5-1 and TRBJ1-6, with D uncertain. V was pared by 1 base and J by 8 bases, with 13 bases between. Germline CDR1 reads SGHRS; CDR2 reads YFSETQ. The CDR3 spans 15 residues. The CDR3 DNA reads TGCGCCAGCAGCTTGCTGCCAGGTGGGGATTCACCCCTCCACTTT. The encoded protein is CASSLLPGGDSPLHF. Together with reference TRBV5-1 and TRBJ1-6, the CDR3 gives the full variable domain: KAGVTQTPRYLIKTRGQQVTLSCSPISGHRSVSWYQQTPGQGLQFLFEYFSETQRNKGNFPGRFSGRQFSNSRSEMNVSTLELGDSALYLCASSLLPGGDSPLHFGNGTRLTVT.

J is TRBJ2-7 and V is TRBV12-3 or TRBV12-4; either TRBD1 or TRBD2 may supply D (5 bases each). V lost 5 bases, J lost 6 bases, and 8 bases lay in between. This CDR3 contains 11 residues. CDR3 coding DNA: TGTGCCAGCAGTACTAGGGGCGAGCAGTACTTC. Translated: CASSTRGEQYF.

The rearrangement uses TRBV6-5 and TRBJ2-7, with D possibly TRBD1 on 6 matching bases. Germline values: CDR1 MNHEY, CDR2 SVGAGI. Trimming stripped 0 bases from V and 4 bases from J, with 22 bases between. This CDR3 has 18 amino acids. CDR3 DNA: TGTGCCAGCAGTTACTCGAGCCCCGGACAGATAATACCTTACGAGCAGTACTTC. It is translated as CASSYSSPGQIIPYEQYF.

CDR3 region: CASSSSAGAGRELFF. In nucleotides, the CDR3 is TGCGCCAGCAGTTCGTCGGCGGGCGCCGGTCGGGAGCTGTTTTTT. This rearrangement joins TRBV5-1 to TRBJ2-2, with D perhaps TRBD2 (5 bases). Per germline, CDR1 SGHRS and CDR2 YFSETQ. V was trimmed by 5 bases and J by 9 bases, leaving 20 bases between them. CDR3 length equals 15 residues.

V and J are TRBV6-2 or TRBV6-3 and TRBJ2-7, with 7 bases aligning to TRBD1. CDR3 length equals 16 residues. Germline V CDR1 and CDR2: MNHEY, SVGEGT. V was clipped by 4 bases and J by 6 bases; unmatched bases: 15. CDR3 in DNA: TGTGCCAGCAGTTCGCCTTGGGACAGTCAAGGGCGCGAGCAGTACTTC. Its translation: CASSSPWDSQGREQYF.

This clonotype was seen at least ten times. The chain uses TRBV4-2 and TRBJ2-1; TRBD2 agrees at 9 bases. Germline CDR1 is LGHNA and CDR2 is YNFKEQ. The ends lost 0 bases at V and 4 bases at J; junction bases unmatched: 7. The CDR3 has 17 residues. CDR3 in DNA: TGTGCCAGCAGCCAAGAGGAGACTAGCGGCCCTTACAATGAGCAGTTCTTC. Its translation is CASSQEETSGPYNEQFF.

By sample fraction, this clonotype is medium-sized. J is TRBJ2-7 and V is TRBV4-2, with unresolved D. Germline CDR1 LGHNA, CDR2 YNFKEQ. The V and J ends lost 0 bases and 11 bases respectively, with 11 bases between them. The CDR3 runs to 12 residues. Written as DNA, the CDR3 is TGTGCCAGCAGCCAAGATTCCTCCTATAAGTACTTC. This encodes CASSQDSSYKYF.

This clonotype was detected many times. J is TRBJ2-7 and V is TRBV5-5; D call uncertain. The germline CDR1 and CDR2 sequences are SGHKS and YYEKEE (reference sequence). The CDR3 runs 16 residues. V lost 3 bases and J lost 2, with 18 bases in between. In DNA form, the CDR3 reads TGTGCCAGCAGCTCCAATGTGGAGAAATCCACCTACGAGCAGTACTTC. Amino acids: CASSSNVEKSTYEQYF.

There are a few counts of this clonotype. The chain links TRBV12-3 or TRBV12-4 to TRBJ1-6; no clear D gene. This CDR3 region has 11 residues. The V gene lost 1 base and the J gene lost 15 bases, with 7 bases spanning the gap. CDR3 sequence reads: CASSLGLHLHF. The DNA for the CDR3 is TGTGCCAGCAGTTTAGGCTTGCACCTCCACTTT.

The rearrangement links TRBV7-6 to TRBJ2-2; D is unclear. The germline V gene encodes CDR1 SGHVS and CDR2 FNYEAQ. V shed 5 bases and J shed 7 bases, with 8 bases lying between them. The CDR3 is 12 residues long. Here the CDR3 reads CASSPPGGELFF. The CDR3 nucleotides read TGTGCCAGCAGCCCGCCGGGCGGGGAGCTGTTTTTT.

At least ten counts were recorded for this clonotype. The V gene is TRBV7-9, the J gene TRBJ2-3; D unresolved. The germline V gene has CDR1 SEHNR and CDR2 FQNEAQ (reference sequence). The CDR3 contains 14 residues. The V end lost 1 base, the J end lost 10 bases, and 15 bases lay between the germline ends. The chain's CDR3 is CASSLGTGESPQYF. Here the CDR3 DNA reads TGTGCCAGCAGCTTAGGTACCGGTGAGAGTCCGCAGTATTTT.

This clonotype was counted at least ten times. The genes are TRBV7-9 and TRBJ2-7, with a weak D call TRBD1 (6 bases). The CDR3 contains 14 residues. With 4 bases removed from V and 7 bases from J, the gap between germline ends came to 17 bases. Germline CDR1 and CDR2: SEHNR and FQNEAQ (reference sequence). The CDR3 loop is CASSSTGTSGEQYF. CDR3 DNA: TGTGCCAGCAGCTCTACGGGGACATCGGGGGAGCAGTACTTC.

This clonotype showed up many times. This chain connects TRBV7-9 to TRBJ2-7; 11 bases align to TRBD2. Germline trimming cut 7 bases from V and 5 bases from J; bases unmatched to any gene: 4. The CDR3 covers 13 residues. Germline CDR1 and CDR2: SEHNR and FQNEAQ (reference sequence). The CDR3 sequence: CASTISGRDEQYF. DNA of the CDR3: TGTGCCAGCACCATTAGCGGGAGGGACGAGCAGTACTTC.

This clonotype was detected ten times or more. The V call is TRBV28, the J call TRBJ1-2; 10 positions match TRBD1. V shed 7 bases and J 3 bases; nucleotides not matched to a gene: 2. The CDR3 spans 13 residues. The germline V gene encodes CDR1 MDHEN and CDR2 SYDVKM. The chain's CDR3 is CASKTGGHYGYTF. CDR3 nucleotides: TGTGCCAGCAAGACAGGGGGCCACTATGGCTACACCTTC.

Ten or more counts support this clonotype. The chain uses TRBV4-1 and TRBJ2-7; D not resolved. The CDR3 runs 13 residues. The V end lost 1 base, the J end lost 4 bases, and 8 bases lay between the germline ends. Germline CDR1 and CDR2: MGHRA and YSYEKL. CDR3 amino acids: CASSQVPGYEQYF. CDR3 DNA sequence: TGCGCCAGCAGCCAAGTCCCCGGATACGAGCAGTACTTC.

V and J are TRBV3-1 and TRBJ1-1; D remains unclear. Trimming removed 5 bases from V and 0 bases from J, with 7 bases in between. Germline V gene sequence: CDR1 LGHDT, CDR2 YNNKEL (reference sequence). The CDR3 is 13 residues long. CDR3 nucleotide sequence: TGTGCCAGCAGCTCAGTCTTGAACACTGAAGCTTTCTTT. Its translation is CASSSVLNTEAFF.

This clonotype was seen repeatedly, ten times or more. This chain uses TRBV12-3 or TRBV12-4 with TRBJ2-7; perhaps TRBD2 as D (6 bases). V was shortened by 3 bases and J by 4 bases, with 13 bases between the two germline ends. This CDR3 comprises 14 residues. In nucleotides, the CDR3 is TGTGCCAGCAGTTTGGGGGACTCGGCGTACGAGCAGTACTTC. This sequence encodes CASSLGDSAYEQYF.

This clonotype has more than one count but fewer than ten. The V and J genes are TRBV3-1 and TRBJ2-7; 9 positions match TRBD1. The CDR3 totals 17 residues. The germline CDR1 and CDR2 sequences are LGHDT and YNNKEL (reference sequence). V lost 4 bases, J lost 6 bases, and 16 bases stayed unmatched. CDR3 nucleotide sequence: TGTGCCAGCAGCCGGGACAGGGCCCTTTTTAGCGCTGGCGAGCAGTACTTC. Its translation is CASSRDRALFSAGEQYF.

V and J are TRBV12-3 or TRBV12-4 and TRBJ1-2; D is unclear. CDR3 length: 13 amino acids. Trimming left V 2 bases short and J 2 bases short, with 6 bases between. The CDR3 protein is CASSLKENYGYTF. The CDR3 DNA is TGTGCCAGCAGTTTAAAGGAGAACTATGGCTACACCTTC.

This clonotype was recorded at least ten times. The V and J genes are TRBV20-1 and TRBJ1-5; D is possibly TRBD1 (6 bases). CDR3 length equals 14 residues. Germline assignment: CDR1 DFQATT and CDR2 SNEGSKA (reference sequence). Trimming pared 5 bases from V and 2 bases from J, leaving 13 bases between. DNA for the CDR3: TGCAGTGCTGGGGGGCAGGGTGGCAATCAGCCCCAGCATTTT. Translation: CSAGGQGGNQPQHF.

Ten or more counts support this clonotype. This CDR3 is CASSLRGLAGTQYF. The CDR3 DNA sequence: TGTGCCAGCAGCTTAAGGGGGCTAGCAGGGACCCAGTACTTC. The gene calls are TRBV7-3 and TRBJ2-5; D is perhaps TRBD1 (6 bases). V gave up 1 base and J gave up 7 bases, with 13 bases separating them. Per germline, CDR1 SGHTA and CDR2 FQGTGA. The CDR3 contains 14 residues.

This clonotype was counted ten times or more. The rearrangement joins TRBV3-1 to TRBJ1-2; TRBD1 might be the D (5 bases). The germline V gene has CDR1 LGHDT and CDR2 YNNKEL (reference sequence). The CDR3 length is 14 residues. V gave up 0 bases and J gave up 4 bases, with 9 bases separating them. The CDR3: CASSQDQGRYGYTF. The DNA of the CDR3 is TGTGCCAGCAGCCAAGATCAGGGCCGCTATGGCTACACCTTC.